A single sample is the source of the 28 T cell receptor gamma chains below, sequenced in a study of gamma-delta chains in newborns, infants, children. TCRdb called clones anew from the reads with CATT. The sample consists of 2,200 or so gamma-chain clones, just under 30% of them appearing once. Sequencing used blood. The receptors shown here come from a child who was a newborn, infant or young child, either healthy, febrile or measles-vaccinated (not recorded which).

This clone is deemed large (0.1 to 1%). A much larger clone sits a single nucleotide away, making a read error possible. This sample also contains other DNA sequences that code for the same CDR3. This rearrangement joins TRGV9 to TRGJP. Germline V gene sequence: CDR1 GITISATS, CDR2 ISYDGTV (reference sequence). The CDR3 sequence is 16 residues long. J lost 7 bases, V lost 0 bases, and 3 bases had no gene match. The CDR3 DNA follows: TGTGCCTTGTGGGAGGTGCCGGAGTTGGGCAAAAAAATCAAGGTATTT. Amino acids: CALWEVPELGKKIKVF.

The J gene is TRGJP2, the V gene TRGV4. The CDR3 runs 16 residues. Germline V CDR1 and CDR2: EGSTGY, YDSYTSSV. V lost 3 bases, J lost 5 bases, and 12 bases stayed unmatched. The CDR3 DNA reads TGTGCCACCTGGGATAGGAGAGGGGGGAGTGATTGGATCAAGACGTTT. Translation gives CATWDRRGGSDWIKTF.

The table lists this clone with a few counts. The J gene is TRGJ1 or TRGJ2, the V gene TRGV9. The CDR3 loop spans 15 amino acids. The V gene end was trimmed by 0 bases and the J gene end by 3 bases; junction bases not matched to a gene: 8. In germline, CDR1 is GITISATS, CDR2 ISYDGTV (reference sequence). CDR3 DNA sequence: TGTGCCTTGTGGGAGGTGCATGGCAGTTATTATAAGAAACTCTTT. Its protein is CALWEVHGSYYKKLF.

The rearrangement joins TRGV8 to TRGJP1. Per germline, CDR1 VENAVY and CDR2 YDSYNSRV. The CDR3 runs to 16 residues. With 3 bases clipped from V and 0 bases from J, the junction kept 7 bases outside the gene matches. The CDR3, as DNA: TGTGCCACCTGGGATTGGTTATATACCACTGGTTGGTTCAAGATATTT. Its protein is CATWDWLYTTGWFKIF.

This clone was picked up a small number of times. Translating the DNA gives a protein that differs from the TCRdb entry at residue 7; the protein shown here is that DNA translation. The identical CDR3 is also encoded by other nucleotide sequences in the sample. The V gene is TRGV9, the J gene TRGJP. V gave up 2 bases and J gave up 6 bases; unmatched junction bases: 4. The CDR3 totals 16 residues. Germline V CDR1 and CDR2: GITISATS, ISYDGTV (reference sequence). The CDR3 region is CALWEAAELGKKIKVF. The CDR3 bases are TGTGCCTTGTGGGAGGCCGCAGAGTTGGGCAAAAAAATCAAGGTATTT.

As to this clone: This may stem from a read error, because a much larger clone lies one nucleotide away. The J gene is TRGJP, the V gene TRGV9. CDR1 and CDR2 from the germline V gene are GITISATS and ISYDGTV (reference sequence). The CDR3 is made up of 17 amino acids. The CDR3 DNA is TGTGCCTTGTGGGAGGTGCCGCAAGGGTTGGGCAAAAAAATCAAGGTATTT. Amino acids: CALWEVPQGLGKKIKVF.

This clone was observed a handful of times. The J gene is TRGJ1 or TRGJ2, the V gene TRGV4. The germline CDR1 and CDR2 sequences are EGSTGY and YDSYTSSV. This CDR3 is built from 13 residues. The junction had 11 bases not matched to a gene; V was cut back by 0 bases and J by 12 bases. CDR3 sequence (DNA): TGTGCCACCTGGGATGGGCAGGTGTATGGGAAACTCTTT. Protein: CATWDGQVYGKLF.

A word on this clone: One end of the junction varies from germline; a read error may be responsible. The chain is built from TRGV9 and TRGJP. This CDR3 comprises 17 residues. Looked up from germline, CDR1 is GITISATS and CDR2 is ISYDGTV (reference sequence). The CDR3 region is CALWEVQNELGKEIKVF. In DNA, the CDR3 is TGTGCCTTGTGGGAGGTGCAAAACGAGTTGGGCAAAGAAATCAAGGTATTT.

This chain connects TRGV9 to TRGJP. The trim removed 3 bases at V and 7 bases at J, leaving 6 bases unmatched. Germline lookup yields CDR1 GITISATS and CDR2 ISYDGTV (reference sequence). CDR3 length: 16 amino acids. In DNA form, the CDR3 reads TGTGCCTTGTGGGAGATCATGGAGTTGGGCAAAAAAATCAAGGTATTT. Its protein product is CALWEIMELGKKIKVF.

The chain uses TRGV5 and TRGJ1 or TRGJ2. J gave up 7 bases and V 0 bases, and 9 bases lay outside the gene matches. CDR3 size: 14 residues. Per germline, CDR1 VINAFY and CDR2 YDVSNSKD. CDR3 DNA: TGTGCCACCTGGGACAGGCGCTCCAGATATAAGAAACTCTTT. This codes for CATWDRRSRYKKLF.

The rearrangement joins TRGV9 to TRGJ1 or TRGJ2. The germline gives CDR1 GITISATS, CDR2 ISYDGTV (reference sequence). The ends lost 0 bases at V and 2 bases at J; junction bases unmatched: 7. The CDR3 contains 15 residues. CDR3 DNA sequence: TGTGCCTTGTGGGAGGTGACGAATTATTATTATAAGAAACTCTTT. Its translation: CALWEVTNYYYKKLF.

This clone occurred a few times. The rearrangement uses TRGV9 and TRGJ1 or TRGJ2. Trimming at V came to 2 bases and at J to 3 bases, leaving 1 base not matched to a gene. There are 12 residues in the CDR3. Germline CDR1 GITISATS, CDR2 ISYDGTV (reference sequence). The CDR3 sequence is CALWEGYYKKLF. The DNA for the CDR3 is TGTGCCTTGTGGGAGGGTTATTATAAGAAACTCTTT.

Comment on this clone: The same CDR3 also results from other DNA sequences found in this sample. V gene TRGV9 combines with J gene TRGJP. The trim removed 1 base at V and 7 bases at J, leaving 4 bases unmatched. This CDR3 is built from 16 residues. Germline V CDR1 and CDR2: GITISATS, ISYDGTV (reference sequence). The CDR3 coding sequence is TGTGCCTTGTGGGAGGTTGTGGAGTTGGGCAAAAAAATCAAGGTATTT. Its protein is CALWEVVELGKKIKVF.

In regard to this clone: At the DNA level, this CDR3 is encoded by other sequences in the same sample as well. The CDR3 region is CALWEPELGKKIKVF. CDR3 nucleotide sequence: TGTGCCTTGTGGGAACCAGAGTTGGGCAAAAAAATCAAGGTATTT. The rearrangement links TRGV9 to TRGJP. The junction had 3 bases not matched to a gene; V was cut back by 4 bases and J by 6 bases. The length of the CDR3 is 15 residues. CDR1 GITISATS and CDR2 ISYDGTV come from the germline V gene (reference sequence).

This clone was counted only a few times. The sample carries other DNA sequences with the same CDR3. This chain joins TRGV9 and TRGJP. This CDR3 has 16 residues. With V trimmed by 1 base and J by 7 bases, 4 bases remained unmatched. Germline CDR1 and CDR2: GITISATS and ISYDGTV (reference sequence). The CDR3 coding sequence is TGTGCCTTGTGGGAGGTTTGGGAGTTGGGCAAAAAAATCAAGGTATTT. This codes for CALWEVWELGKKIKVF.

The count of this clone is one. The J gene is TRGJP, the V gene TRGV9. The CDR3 is 17 amino acids. V was clipped by 2 bases and J by 4 bases; unmatched bases: 5. Germline V gene sequence: CDR1 GITISATS, CDR2 ISYDGTV (reference sequence). The CDR3 coding sequence is TGTGCCTTGTGGGAGGCTCACCAAGAGTTGGGCAAAAAAATCAAGGTATTT. This translates into CALWEAHQELGKKIKVF.

The chain couples TRGV9 to TRGJP. The germline CDR1 and CDR2 sequences are GITISATS and ISYDGTV (reference sequence). The CDR3 runs 15 residues. The J segment lost 8 bases and the V segment lost 5 bases, leaving 6 bases of the junction unmatched. CDR3 DNA sequence: TGTGCCTTGTGGGTTTCACAGTTGGGCAAAAAAATCAAGGTATTT. It encodes CALWVSQLGKKIKVF.

This clone was seen a single time. Different DNA sequences within this sample yield the same CDR3. V and J are TRGV9 and TRGJP. The CDR3 covers 17 residues. Germline trimming cut 0 bases from V and 6 bases from J; bases unmatched to any gene: 5. The germline V gene has CDR1 GITISATS and CDR2 ISYDGTV (reference sequence). The CDR3 spells CALWEVHPELGKKIKVF. CDR3 nucleotides: TGTGCCTTGTGGGAGGTGCATCCAGAGTTGGGCAAAAAAATCAAGGTATTT.

This clone came up a few times. The same CDR3 arises from other DNA sequences in this sample as well. This chain uses TRGV9 with TRGJP. V gave up 2 bases and J gave up 4 bases; unmatched junction bases: 5. The V gene's germline CDR1 is GITISATS and CDR2 ISYDGTV (reference sequence). The CDR3 extends over 17 amino acids. The CDR3 sequence: CALWEALQELGKKIKVF. Written as DNA, the CDR3 is TGTGCCTTGTGGGAGGCCCTACAAGAGTTGGGCAAAAAAATCAAGGTATTT.

This chain links TRGV9 with TRGJ1 or TRGJ2. Germline CDR1 and CDR2: GITISATS and ISYDGTV (reference sequence). The CDR3 sequence is 14 residues long. After removal of 3 bases from V and 1 base from J, the junction contained 6 bases not matched to a gene. CDR3 protein: CALWESRNYYKKLF. The CDR3 DNA sequence: TGTGCCTTGTGGGAGAGCCGAAATTATTATAAGAAACTCTTT.

To note about this clone: A much larger clone is a single base away; this may be a read error. The V gene is TRGV5, the J gene TRGJ1 or TRGJ2. Germline V gene data show CDR1 as VINAFY and CDR2 as YDVSNSKD. The CDR3 extends over 14 amino acids. CDR3 in amino acids: CTTWDRRNYYKKLF. CDR3 bases: TGTACCACCTGGGACAGGCGGAATTATTATAAGAAACTCTTT.

This clone has a handful of counts. The chain links TRGV9 to TRGJP. Germline values: CDR1 GITISATS, CDR2 ISYDGTV (reference sequence). V gave up 4 bases and J gave up 7 bases; unmatched junction bases: 4. CDR3 size: 15 residues. The CDR3 DNA sequence: TGTGCCTTGTGGGAAATGGAGTTGGGCAAAAAAATCAAGGTATTT. This gives the protein CALWEMELGKKIKVF.

This chain uses TRGV8 with TRGJ1 or TRGJ2. Germline V gene sequence: CDR1 VENAVY, CDR2 YDSYNSRV. The CDR3 runs to 12 residues. The J segment lost 9 bases and the V segment lost 1 base, leaving 6 bases of the junction unmatched. CDR3 DNA: TGTGCCACCTGGGATAGATCCCTTAAGAAACTCTTT. It encodes CATWDRSLKKLF.

This clone is large. It is likely a read error: a sequence one base away is far more abundant. Other nucleotide sequences in the sample specify the same CDR3. The rearrangement joins TRGV9 to TRGJP. With 2 bases clipped from V and 2 bases from J, the junction kept 0 bases outside the gene matches. The CDR3 runs to 16 residues. The germline V gene encodes CDR1 GITISATS and CDR2 ISYDGTV (reference sequence). In nucleotides, the CDR3 is TGTGCCTTGTGGGAGGGGCAAGAGTTGGGCAAAAAAATCAAGGTATTT. It encodes CALWEGQELGKKIKVF.

A few counts support this clone. The J gene is TRGJP, the V gene TRGV9. Looked up from germline, CDR1 is GITISATS and CDR2 is ISYDGTV (reference sequence). The CDR3 runs 18 residues. V trimming: 2 bases; J trimming: 3 bases; junction bases outside the gene matches: 7. Written as DNA, the CDR3 is TGTGCCTTGTGGGAGGGGAGACCGCAAGAGTTGGGCAAAAAAATCAAGGTATTT. Protein sequence: CALWEGRPQELGKKIKVF.

This sequence joins TRGV9 and TRGJP. Trimming at V came to 0 bases and at J to 6 bases, leaving 5 bases not matched to a gene. This CDR3 is built from 17 residues. Germline CDR1 is GITISATS and CDR2 is ISYDGTV (reference sequence). Here the CDR3 reads CALWEVHIELGKKIKVF. In nucleotides, the CDR3 is TGTGCCTTGTGGGAGGTGCACATAGAGTTGGGCAAAAAAATCAAGGTATTT.

Of note for this clone: Its ends do not fully match the called genes, so a read error is possible. The gene calls are TRGV9 and TRGJP. From germline, CDR1 is GITISATS and CDR2 ISYDGTV (reference sequence). The CDR3 is 18 residues long. This CDR3 is CALWEGTLRESGKKIKVF. In nucleotides, the CDR3 is TGTGCCTTGTGGGAGGGTACGTTGAGAGAGTCGGGCAAAAAAATCAAGGTATTT.

About this clone itself: Other DNA variants within this sample encode the same CDR3. The chain employs TRGV9 and TRGJP. The CDR3 length is 15 residues. From germline, CDR1 is GITISATS and CDR2 ISYDGTV (reference sequence). J lost 4 bases, V lost 6 bases, and 3 bases had no gene match. Written as DNA, the CDR3 is TGTGCCTTGTGGCGTCAAGAGTTGGGCAAAAAAATCAAGGTATTT. This sequence encodes CALWRQELGKKIKVF.